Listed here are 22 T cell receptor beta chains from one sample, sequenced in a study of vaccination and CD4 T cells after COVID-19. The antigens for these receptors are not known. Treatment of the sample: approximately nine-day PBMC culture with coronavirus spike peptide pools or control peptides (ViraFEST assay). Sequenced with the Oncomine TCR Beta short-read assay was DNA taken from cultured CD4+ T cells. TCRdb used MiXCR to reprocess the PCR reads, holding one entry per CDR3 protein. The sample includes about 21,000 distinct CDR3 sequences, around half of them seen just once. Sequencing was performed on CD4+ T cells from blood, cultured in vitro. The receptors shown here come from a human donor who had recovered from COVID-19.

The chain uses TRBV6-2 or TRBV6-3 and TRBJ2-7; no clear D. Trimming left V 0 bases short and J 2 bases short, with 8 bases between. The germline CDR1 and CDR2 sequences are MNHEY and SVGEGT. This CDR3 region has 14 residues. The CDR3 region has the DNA TGTGCCAGCAGTTACTCCCCGGGTCCCTACGAGCAGTACTTC. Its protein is CASSYSPGPYEQYF.

DNA for the CDR3: TGTGCCAGCAGTCTAGGGGACCCCTATGGCTACACCTTC. Translating it yields CASSLGDPYGYTF. The rearrangement joins TRBV6-1 to TRBJ1-2, with a weak D call TRBD1 (5 bases). CDR1 is MNHNS, CDR2 SASEGT, per germline. The V and J ends lost 5 bases and 4 bases respectively, with 11 bases between them. The CDR3 length is 13 residues.

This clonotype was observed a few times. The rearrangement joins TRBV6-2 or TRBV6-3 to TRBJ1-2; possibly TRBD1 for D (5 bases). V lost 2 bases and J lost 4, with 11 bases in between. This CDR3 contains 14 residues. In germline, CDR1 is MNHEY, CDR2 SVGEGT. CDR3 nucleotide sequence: TGTGCCAGCAGTTACCCAGGGCCAATCTATGGCTACACCTTC. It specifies CASSYPGPIYGYTF.

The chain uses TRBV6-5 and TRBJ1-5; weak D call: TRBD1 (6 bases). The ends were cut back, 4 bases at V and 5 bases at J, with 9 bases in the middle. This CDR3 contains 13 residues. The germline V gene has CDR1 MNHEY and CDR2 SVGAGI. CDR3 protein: CASSSRGDQPQHF. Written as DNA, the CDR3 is TGTGCCAGCAGTTCTAGGGGGGATCAGCCCCAGCATTTT.

CDR3 in amino acids: CSVGQGRGDTEAFF. Written as DNA, the CDR3 is TGCAGCGTTGGACAGGGAAGAGGTGACACTGAAGCTTTCTTT. The chain has TRBV29-1 and TRBJ1-1, with TRBD1 matching over 7 bases. Germline assignment: CDR1 SQVTM and CDR2 ANQGSEA. V dropped 4 bases and J dropped 3; count of bases not matched to a gene: 8. This CDR3 contains 14 residues.

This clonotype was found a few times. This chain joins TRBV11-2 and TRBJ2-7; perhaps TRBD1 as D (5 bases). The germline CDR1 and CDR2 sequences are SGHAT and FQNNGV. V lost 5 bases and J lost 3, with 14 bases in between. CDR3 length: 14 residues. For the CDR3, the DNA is TGTGCCAGCAGCCCCAGGGCAGGATACTACGAGCAGTACTTC. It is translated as CASSPRAGYYEQYF.

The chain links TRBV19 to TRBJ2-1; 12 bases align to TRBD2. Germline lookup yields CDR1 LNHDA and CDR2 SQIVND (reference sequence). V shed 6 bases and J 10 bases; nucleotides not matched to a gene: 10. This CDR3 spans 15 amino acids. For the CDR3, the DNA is TGTGCCAGTAGGGGCGCTAGCGGGAGGGCGGGGGAGCAGTTCTTC. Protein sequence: CASRGASGRAGEQFF.

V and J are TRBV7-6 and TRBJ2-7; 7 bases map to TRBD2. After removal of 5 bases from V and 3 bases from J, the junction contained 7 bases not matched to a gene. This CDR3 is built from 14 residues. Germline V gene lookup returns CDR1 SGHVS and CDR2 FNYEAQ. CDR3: CASSPGDYDYEQYF. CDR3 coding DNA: TGTGCCAGCAGCCCCGGGGACTACGACTACGAGCAGTACTTC.

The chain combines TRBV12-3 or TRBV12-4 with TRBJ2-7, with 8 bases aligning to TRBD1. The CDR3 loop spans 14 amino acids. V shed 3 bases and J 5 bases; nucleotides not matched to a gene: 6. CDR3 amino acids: CASSLAGGRNEQYF. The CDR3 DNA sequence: TGTGCCAGCAGTTTGGCAGGGGGCAGGAACGAGCAGTACTTC.

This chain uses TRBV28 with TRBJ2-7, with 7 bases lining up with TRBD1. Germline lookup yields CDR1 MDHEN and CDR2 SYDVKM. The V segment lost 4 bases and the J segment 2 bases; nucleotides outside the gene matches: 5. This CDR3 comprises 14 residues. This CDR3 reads CASSWTGNPYEQYF. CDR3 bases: TGTGCCAGCAGTTGGACAGGCAATCCCTACGAGCAGTACTTC.

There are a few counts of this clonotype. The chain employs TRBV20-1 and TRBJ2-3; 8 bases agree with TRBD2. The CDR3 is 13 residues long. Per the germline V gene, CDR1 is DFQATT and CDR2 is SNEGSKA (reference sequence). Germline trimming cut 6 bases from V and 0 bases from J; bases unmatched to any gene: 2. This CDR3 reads CSAERGSTDTQYF. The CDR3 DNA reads TGCAGTGCCGAGCGGGGGAGCACAGATACGCAGTATTTT.

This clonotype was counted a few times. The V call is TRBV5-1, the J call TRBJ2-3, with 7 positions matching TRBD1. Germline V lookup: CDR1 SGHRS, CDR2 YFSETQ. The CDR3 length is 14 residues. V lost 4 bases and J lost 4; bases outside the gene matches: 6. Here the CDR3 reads CASSQEGGADTQYF. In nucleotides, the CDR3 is TGCGCCAGCAGCCAGGAAGGGGGCGCAGATACGCAGTATTTT.

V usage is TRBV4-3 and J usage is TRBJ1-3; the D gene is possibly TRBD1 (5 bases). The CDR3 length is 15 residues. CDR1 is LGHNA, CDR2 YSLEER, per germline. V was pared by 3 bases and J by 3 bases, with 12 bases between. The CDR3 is CASSQPGLGGNTIYF. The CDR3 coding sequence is TGCGCCAGCAGCCAGCCAGGGCTGGGTGGAAACACCATATATTTT.

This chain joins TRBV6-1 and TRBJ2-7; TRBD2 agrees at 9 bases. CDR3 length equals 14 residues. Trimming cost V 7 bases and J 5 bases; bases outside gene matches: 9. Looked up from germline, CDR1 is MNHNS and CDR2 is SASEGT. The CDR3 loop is CASTNGGGRDEQYF. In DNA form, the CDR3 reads TGTGCCAGCACCAACGGGGGCGGGAGGGACGAGCAGTACTTC.

DNA of the CDR3: TGCGCCAGCAGTGCGCGACTAGCGGGAGGTCGCAATGAGCAGTTCTTC. It translates to CASSARLAGGRNEQFF. The gene calls are TRBV10-1 and TRBJ2-1; 13 bases fit TRBD2. Looked up from germline, CDR1 is WNHNN and CDR2 is SYGVQD (reference sequence). The CDR3 covers 16 residues. The J segment lost 6 bases and the V segment lost 4 bases, leaving 6 bases of the junction unmatched.

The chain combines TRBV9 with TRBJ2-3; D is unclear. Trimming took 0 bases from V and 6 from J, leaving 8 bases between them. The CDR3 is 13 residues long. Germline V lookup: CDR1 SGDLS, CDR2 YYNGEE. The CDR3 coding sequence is TGTGCCAGCAGCGTAGCCCTCGCGGATACGCAGTATTTT. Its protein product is CASSVALADTQYF.

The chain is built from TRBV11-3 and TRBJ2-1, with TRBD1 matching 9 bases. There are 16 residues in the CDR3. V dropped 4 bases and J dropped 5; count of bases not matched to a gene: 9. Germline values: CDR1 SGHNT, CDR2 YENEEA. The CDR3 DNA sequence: TGTGCCAGCAGCTGGACCGGGACAGGGTCCCACAATGAGCAGTTCTTC. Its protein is CASSWTGTGSHNEQFF.

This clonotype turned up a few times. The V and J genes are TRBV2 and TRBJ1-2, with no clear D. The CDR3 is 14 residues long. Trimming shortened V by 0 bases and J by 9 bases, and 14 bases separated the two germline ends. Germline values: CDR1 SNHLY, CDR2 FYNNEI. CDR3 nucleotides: TGTGCCAGCAGTGAAGCTCGGCGGGAAGTGAGCTACACCTTC. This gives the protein CASSEARREVSYTF.

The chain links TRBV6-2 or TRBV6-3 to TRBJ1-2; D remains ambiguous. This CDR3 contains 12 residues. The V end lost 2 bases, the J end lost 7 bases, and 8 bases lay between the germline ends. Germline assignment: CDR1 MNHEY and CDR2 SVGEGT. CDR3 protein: CASSYEGLGYTF. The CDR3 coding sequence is TGTGCCAGCAGTTACGAAGGTCTTGGCTACACCTTC.

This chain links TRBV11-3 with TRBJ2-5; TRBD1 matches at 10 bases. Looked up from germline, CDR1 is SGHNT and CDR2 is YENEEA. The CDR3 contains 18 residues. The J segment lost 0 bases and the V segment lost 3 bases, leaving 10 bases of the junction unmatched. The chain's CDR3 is CASSLGPGTGVNQETQYF. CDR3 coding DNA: TGTGCCAGCAGCTTGGGTCCCGGGACAGGGGTCAACCAAGAGACCCAGTACTTC.

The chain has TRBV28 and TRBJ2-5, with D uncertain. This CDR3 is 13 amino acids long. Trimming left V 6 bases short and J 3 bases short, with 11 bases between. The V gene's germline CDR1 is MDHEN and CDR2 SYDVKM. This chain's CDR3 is CASSPGFKETQYF. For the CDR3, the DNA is TGTGCCAGCAGCCCCGGATTTAAAGAGACCCAGTACTTC.

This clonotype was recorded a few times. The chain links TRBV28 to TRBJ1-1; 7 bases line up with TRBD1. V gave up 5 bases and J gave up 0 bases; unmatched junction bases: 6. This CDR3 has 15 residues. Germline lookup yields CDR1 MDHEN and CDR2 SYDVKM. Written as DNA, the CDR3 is TGTGCCAGCAGTCTTCGGGACAGAATGAACACTGAAGCTTTCTTT. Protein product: CASSLRDRMNTEAFF.